A single sample is the source of the 9 T cell receptor beta chains below, sequenced in a study of cytomegalovirus exposure and HLA in healthy donors listed by TCRdb under 2017. Library construction relied on the immunoSEQ multiplex PCR assay. A mixture of 60 forward primers for TCR Vbeta segments and 13 reverse primers for TCR Jbeta segments was used in the multiplex PCR. TCRdb provides this immuneACCESS table in a form limited to in-frame rearrangements. Some clones are lacking; in checked studies, under half of them reflect an unresolved V gene, and why the rest are absent is not known. For this sample the table gives about 130,000 clones, of which approximately 78% were detected only once. Approximately 3.8% of the sample is taken by the ten largest. Sequences were obtained from PBMCs. Receptors were obtained from a man in his forties in good health and CMV-seronegative.

V and J are TRBV4-2 and TRBJ1-3; D unresolved. The CDR3 runs to 15 residues. Germline values: CDR1 LGHNA, CDR2 YNFKEQ. V was cut by 0 bases and J by 4 bases, with 10 bases left in between. CDR3 in amino acids: CASSQDTGRGNTIYF. CDR3 nucleotide sequence: TGTGCCAGCAGCCAAGATACCGGGAGAGGAAACACCATATATTTT.

The rearrangement joins TRBV11-2 to TRBJ2-1, with D tentatively TRBD1 (6 bases). In germline, CDR1 is SGHAT, CDR2 FQNNGV. The CDR3 is 13 amino acids. V was shortened by 5 bases and J by 8 bases, with 13 bases between the two germline ends. CDR3 region: CASSLAGDDEQFF. Here the CDR3 DNA reads TGTGCCAGCAGCCTAGCAGGGGATGATGAGCAGTTCTTC.

The CDR3 here is CASSFEGQGRYEQYF. CDR3 nucleotides: TGCGCCAGCAGCTTTGAAGGACAGGGGCGGTACGAGCAGTACTTC. V and J are TRBV5-1 and TRBJ2-7; 9 nucleotides match TRBD1. CDR1 is SGHRS, CDR2 YFSETQ, per germline. With 2 bases clipped from V and 4 bases from J, the junction kept 7 bases outside the gene matches. The CDR3 covers 15 residues. The variable domain in full, completed from reference TRBV5-1 and TRBJ2-7, reads KAGVTQTPRYLIKTRGQQVTLSCSPISGHRSVSWYQQTPGQGLQFLFEYFSETQRNKGNFPGRFSGRQFSNSRSEMNVSTLELGDSALYLCASSFEGQGRYEQYFGPGTRLTVT.

V and J are TRBV27 and TRBJ2-1, with D perhaps TRBD1 (6 bases). V was pared by 5 bases and J by 4 bases, with 15 bases between. The V gene's germline CDR1 is MNHEY and CDR2 SMNVEV (reference sequence). This CDR3 region has 15 residues. In nucleotides, the CDR3 is TGTGCCAGCAGTACCGGGACACCCAAATACAATGAGCAGTTCTTC. Translated: CASSTGTPKYNEQFF.

The chain recombines TRBV28 with TRBJ2-5; D is unresolved. V lost 6 bases, J lost 6 bases, and 20 bases lay in between. The CDR3 sequence is 15 residues long. The germline V gene encodes CDR1 MDHEN and CDR2 SYDVKM. The CDR3 nucleotides are TGTGCCAGCAGATCCGGGTCCTCCGGCCGGCAGACCCAGTACTTC. Its translation is CASRSGSSGRQTQYF.

The V and J genes are TRBV9 and TRBJ2-2; 11 nucleotides align to TRBD2. The CDR3 length is 17 residues. V was pared by 0 bases and J by 4 bases, with 5 bases of the junction left unmatched. The germline V gene encodes CDR1 SGDLS and CDR2 YYNGEE. The CDR3: CASSVVASGGITGELFF. DNA for the CDR3: TGTGCCAGCAGCGTAGTGGCTAGCGGGGGGATCACCGGGGAGCTGTTTTTT. Drawing the rest from reference TRBV9 and TRBJ2-2, the complete variable domain is DSGVTQTPKHLITATGQRVTLRCSPRSGDLSVYWYQQSLDQGLQFLIQYYNGEERAKGNILERFSAQQFPDLHSELNLSSLELGDSALYFCASSVVASGGITGELFFGEGSRLTVL.

The chain employs TRBV5-1 and TRBJ1-5, with D unclear. Germline assignment: CDR1 SGHRS and CDR2 YFSETQ. The CDR3 length is 13 residues. Trimming cost V 1 base and J 7 bases, with 9 bases left between them. CDR3 nucleotide sequence: TGCGCCAGCAGCTTGTTTCCTAGCCAGCCCCAGCATTTT. This translates into CASSLFPSQPQHF.

The V call is TRBV29-1, the J call TRBJ1-6; D gene uncertain. V was trimmed by 2 bases and J by 11 bases, leaving 13 bases between them. The CDR3 totals 13 residues. Germline V CDR1 and CDR2: SQVTM, ANQGSEA. CDR3 bases: TGCAGCGTTGAAATGGACGGCGGGCCACCCCTCCACTTT. This encodes CSVEMDGGPPLHF.

This chain uses TRBV9 with TRBJ2-1, with 7 bases fitting TRBD2. The CDR3 length is 15 residues. Trimming at V came to 5 bases and at J to 0 bases, leaving 5 bases not matched to a gene. Germline CDR1 reads SGDLS; CDR2 reads YYNGEE. The CDR3 sequence is CASSRGGSSYNEQFF. CDR3 sequence (DNA): TGTGCCAGCAGTCGCGGGGGTAGCTCCTACAATGAGCAGTTCTTC.